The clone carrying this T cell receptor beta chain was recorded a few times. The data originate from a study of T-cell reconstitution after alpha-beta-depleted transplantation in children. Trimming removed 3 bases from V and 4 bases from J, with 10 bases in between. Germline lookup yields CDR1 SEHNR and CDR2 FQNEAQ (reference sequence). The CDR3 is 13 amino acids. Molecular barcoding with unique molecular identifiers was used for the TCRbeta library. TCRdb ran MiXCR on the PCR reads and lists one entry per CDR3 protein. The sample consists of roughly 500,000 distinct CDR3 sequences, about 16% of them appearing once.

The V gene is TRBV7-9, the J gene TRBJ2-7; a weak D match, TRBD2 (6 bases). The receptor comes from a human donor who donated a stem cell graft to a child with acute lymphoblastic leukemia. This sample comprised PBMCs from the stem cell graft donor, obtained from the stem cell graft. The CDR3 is CASSFPGRYEQYF. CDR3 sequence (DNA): TGTGCCAGCAGCTTCCCAGGGAGGTACGAGCAGTACTTC.